These T cell receptor beta chains were read from a single sample in a study of blood T cell repertoires in COVID-19. Libraries were prepared by immunoSEQ multiplex PCR; TCRdb keeps only in-frame clonotypes and omits some of them. Counted here are some 250,000 clones, almost 85% occurring once; the ten biggest clones make up 15%. The material sequenced was PBMCs or T cells enriched from blood (not recorded which). Every receptor here comes from a middle-aged man who had recovered from COVID-19. Each CDR3 is given with its conserved first and last residue. D genes are given only for firm matches. Clone sizes are given selectively: once, few, many, or a class where the clone is expanded.

d_gene,v_gene,abundance,j_gene,CDR3nt,CDR3aa
.,TRBV30,.,TRBJ2-4,TGTGCCTGGAGTCCACCAACCTGGGTAGGGGAAAACATTCAGTACTTC,CAWSPPTWVGENIQYF
TRBD1,TRBV5-4,.,TRBJ1-2,TGTGCCAGCAGACGACAGGGTCTAACATGGAACTATGGCTACACCTTC,CASRRQGLTWNYGYTF
TRBD1,TRBV4-2,few,TRBJ1-1,TGTGCCAGCAGCCAACCGGGACAGGGTACTGAAGCTTTCTTT,CASSQPGQGTEAFF
.,TRBV18,.,TRBJ1-1,TGTGCCAGCTCCGCACGACAGGCGAACACTGAAGCTTTCTTT,CASSARQANTEAFF
.,TRBV27,.,TRBJ1-2,TGTGCCAGCAGTTCGGGGTACGGTGGCTACACCTTC,CASSSGYGGYTF
.,TRBV2,once,TRBJ2-5,TGTGCCAGCAGTGGGGACTCCGGAGCGGCCCAGTACTTC,CASSGDSGAAQYF
TRBD2,TRBV11-2,.,TRBJ2-7,TGTGCCAGCAAGGGGGGATTTTTCTTGACTAGCGGGACTTACGAGCAGTACTTC,CASKGGFFLTSGTYEQYF
TRBD1,TRBV27,.,TRBJ2-1,TGTGCCAGCAGTTCCCGACAGGGCTCCTACAATGAGCAGTTCTTC,CASSSRQGSYNEQFF
TRBD1,TRBV7-8,.,TRBJ2-7,TGTGCCAGCAGCCCTGGGGACAGGGGCCACGAGCAGTACTTC,CASSPGDRGHEQYF
TRBD1,TRBV6-6,.,TRBJ1-2,TGTGCCAGCATCCCGACGACAGGGGGCTACTATGGCTACACCTTC,CASIPTTGGYYGYTF
.,TRBV19,once,TRBJ1-5,TGTGCCAGTAGCCATCGGGGGAGCGGAGCGAATCAGCCCCAGCATTTT,CASSHRGSGANQPQHF
TRBD1,TRBV3-1/TRBV3-2,.,TRBJ1-1,TGTGCCAGCAGCCAGGACAGGGCGTTTTCCACTGAAGCTTTCTTT,CASSQDRAFSTEAFF
.,TRBV5-1,.,TRBJ2-1,TGCGCCAGCAGCTTGGGGTCCGGGGTCAATGAGCAGTTCTTC,CASSLGSGVNEQFF